Below, 28 T cell receptor beta chains from the same sample are listed, as sequenced in a study of T cell repertoires in cytomegalovirus infection. For these TCRs, the target antigens are not known. TCRdb used MiXCR to reprocess the reads, holding one entry per CDR3 protein. The sample records around 800,000 distinct CDR3 sequences, roughly 33% being singletons. Sequenced material: cultured CD8+ T cells from PBMCs, taken from culture after CMV antigen stimulation. These receptors all stem from a human donor in good health (CMV status not recorded). Some clones in this sample may be carry-over from other donors' samples.

The V call is TRBV5-4, the J call TRBJ2-2; TRBD1 is a possible D gene (5 bases). Germline lookup yields CDR1 SGHNT and CDR2 YYREEE (reference sequence). V was shortened by 2 bases and J by 3 bases, with 14 bases between the two germline ends. The CDR3 is 16 residues long. CDR3 sequence (DNA): TGTGCCAGCAGCTTAGAAAATACAGGTTACACCGGGGAGCTGTTTTTT. As protein: CASSLENTGYTGELFF.

The chain combines TRBV2 with TRBJ1-2; 7 bases are shared with TRBD1. Germline V gene data show CDR1 as SNHLY and CDR2 as FYNNEI. The CDR3 sequence is 15 residues long. The DNA of the CDR3 is TGTGCAGCGAAGGGACAGACAAGCTCTAACTATGGCTACACCTTC. This encodes CAAKGQTSSNYGYTF. Complete variable domain (other parts from reference TRBV2 and TRBJ1-2): EPEVTQTPSHQVTQMGQEVILRCVPISNHLYFYWYRQILGQKVEFLVSFYNNEISEKSEIFDDQFSVERPDGSNFTLKIRSTKLEDSAMYFCAAKGQTSSNYGYTFGSGTRLTVV.

Only a few counts were recorded for this clonotype. J is TRBJ1-2 and V is TRBV7-2; D remains unclear. The V end lost 6 bases, the J end lost 5 bases, and 22 bases lay between the germline ends. Germline CDR1 reads SGHTA; CDR2 reads FQGNSA. The CDR3 is made up of 16 amino acids. CDR3 in amino acids: CASSRVGRSGSYGYTF. The DNA of the CDR3 is TGTGCCAGCAGTCGAGTCGGGCGGAGTGGGTCTTATGGCTACACCTTC.

CDR3 DNA: TGTGCCAGCAGCTCGGGGTGGCAGGGGGCGTCGGAGACCCAGTACTTC. It is translated as CASSSGWQGASETQYF. The chain links TRBV7-9 to TRBJ2-5; 8 bases are shared with TRBD1. CDR1 SEHNR and CDR2 FQNEAQ come from the germline V gene (reference sequence). The CDR3 covers 16 residues. Germline trimming cut 4 bases from V and 5 bases from J; bases unmatched to any gene: 12.

Here the CDR3 reads CASTPKRGGGSEQFF. CDR3 nucleotides: TGTGCCAGCACCCCGAAGAGGGGGGGGGGTTCTGAGCAGTTCTTC. The J gene is TRBJ2-1, the V gene TRBV27; tentatively, D is TRBD2 (7 bases). V shed 7 bases and J shed 9 bases, with 22 bases lying between them. In germline, CDR1 is MNHEY, CDR2 SMNVEV (reference sequence). This CDR3 comprises 15 residues.

This clonotype was seen only once. The rearrangement uses TRBV6-1 and TRBJ1-6; a weak D match, TRBD1 (6 bases). The CDR3 runs to 16 residues. With 1 base removed from V and 9 bases from J, the gap between germline ends came to 16 bases. Per germline, CDR1 MNHNS and CDR2 SASEGT. Here the CDR3 reads CASSEGWGARTSPLHF. The CDR3 nucleotides read TGTGCCAGCAGTGAAGGGTGGGGGGCAAGGACTTCACCCCTCCACTTT.

The chain couples TRBV5-6 to TRBJ1-1; D not resolved. Germline V CDR1 and CDR2: SGHDT, YYEEEE. V shed 0 bases and J shed 3 bases, with 9 bases lying between them. The CDR3 length is 14 residues. The CDR3: CASSLEHEYTEAFF. The DNA of the CDR3 is TGTGCCAGCAGCTTGGAGCACGAATACACTGAAGCTTTCTTT.

There are a few counts of this clonotype. The chain joins TRBV12-3 or TRBV12-4 to TRBJ1-2; no clear D. The CDR3 contains 12 residues. Trimming shortened V by 8 bases and J by 6 bases, and 13 bases separated the two germline ends. The DNA for the CDR3 is TGTGCCAGCTTATTAGGATCGGATGGCTACACCTTC. Amino acids: CASLLGSDGYTF.

The chain links TRBV20-1 to TRBJ1-6; D remains unclear. CDR1 and CDR2 (germline): DFQATT, SNEGSKA (reference sequence). V was cut by 0 bases and J by 7 bases, with 1 base left in between. CDR3 length equals 11 residues. This CDR3 is CSARDNSPLHF. The DNA for the CDR3 is TGCAGTGCTAGAGACAATTCACCCCTCCACTTT.

In this sample, this clonotype turned up a few times. This chain joins TRBV6-5 and TRBJ1-1; no firm D call. Germline CDR1 MNHEY, CDR2 SVGAGI. The CDR3 is 14 residues long. Trimming took off 2 bases at V and 0 bases at J, with 7 bases between the two ends. CDR3 DNA: TGTGCCAGCAGTTACCTACAATTGAACACTGAAGCTTTCTTT. Amino acids: CASSYLQLNTEAFF.

This clonotype was picked up a small number of times. The J gene is TRBJ1-6, the V gene TRBV5-1, with D uncertain. CDR1 is SGHRS and CDR2 is YFSETQ in the germline V gene. The CDR3 loop spans 15 amino acids. V lost 2 bases, J lost 0 bases, and 6 bases lay in between. In DNA, the CDR3 is TGCGCCAGCAGCTTTCGAGGCTCCTATAATTCACCCCTCCACTTT. Translating it yields CASSFRGSYNSPLHF.

The chain employs TRBV6-5 and TRBJ2-7; D assignment may be TRBD1 or TRBD2 (6 bases each). Deletions cut 0 bases from V and 0 bases from J, with 18 bases between. Germline-derived CDR1 and CDR2 are MNHEY and SVGAGI. This CDR3 contains 18 residues. In nucleotides, the CDR3 is TGTGCCAGCAGTTACTCGATTGCTGGGGGGCAGTACTCCTACGAGCAGTACTTC. Residues: CASSYSIAGGQYSYEQYF.

V gene TRBV3-1 combines with J gene TRBJ2-5; tentatively, D is TRBD2 (5 bases). CDR1 and CDR2 (germline): LGHDT, YNNKEL (reference sequence). The CDR3 length is 17 residues. The germline V and J ends were trimmed by 0 bases and 0 bases, with 14 bases remaining between them. CDR3 amino acids: CASSQEQGAVYQETQYF. The CDR3 nucleotides read TGTGCCAGCAGCCAAGAGCAAGGAGCGGTGTACCAAGAGACCCAGTACTTC.

This clonotype was seen more than once but under ten times. V is TRBV11-3 and J is TRBJ2-1; TRBD2 matches at 13 bases. The V gene end was trimmed by 5 bases and the J gene end by 5 bases; junction bases not matched to a gene: 6. Germline V gives CDR1 SGHNT, CDR2 YENEEA. This CDR3 comprises 16 residues. CDR3 in DNA: TGTGCCAGCAGCCCCAGACTAGCGGGGGGACACAATGAGCAGTTCTTC. Protein product: CASSPRLAGGHNEQFF. Together with reference TRBV11-3 and TRBJ2-1, the CDR3 gives the full variable domain: EAGVVQSPRYKIIEKKQPVAFWCNPISGHNTLYWYLQNLGQGPELLIRYENEEAVDDSQLPKDRFSAERLKGVDSTLKIQPAELGDSAVYLCASSPRLAGGHNEQFFGPGTRLTVL.

The V and J genes are TRBV2 and TRBJ2-5; D tentatively reads TRBD1 or TRBD2 (6 bases each). V lost 6 bases to trimming and J lost 4 bases, with 12 bases between them. The CDR3 consists of 13 residues. Germline CDR1 reads SNHLY; CDR2 reads FYNNEI. The CDR3 nucleotides read TGTGCCAGCAGAAAGGGGGGCGGAGAGACCCAGTACTTC. This encodes CASRKGGGETQYF.

In its sample, this clonotype was seen once. The J gene is TRBJ2-5, the V gene TRBV19; TRBD1 or TRBD2 may be the D gene (5 bases each). Germline V gene sequence: CDR1 LNHDA, CDR2 SQIVND (reference sequence). Trimming took 4 bases from V and 2 from J, leaving 14 bases between them. The CDR3 totals 15 residues. The CDR3 DNA reads as TGTGCCAGTAGTAACCCCCGGGGCGTACAAGAGACCCAGTACTTC. It is translated as CASSNPRGVQETQYF.

CDR3 sequence (DNA): TGTGCCAGCAGCTTAAATACAGGGAGGAATGAGCAGTTCTTC. This encodes CASSLNTGRNEQFF. The chain employs TRBV7-6 and TRBJ2-1; D is possibly TRBD1 or TRBD2 (6 bases each). This CDR3 is 14 amino acids long. Trimming took off 2 bases at V and 7 bases at J, with 12 bases between the two ends. Germline assignment: CDR1 SGHVS and CDR2 FNYEAQ.

This clonotype showed up just a few times. The genes are TRBV6-6 and TRBJ2-7; D ambiguous. This CDR3 has 13 residues. Looked up from germline, CDR1 is MNHNY and CDR2 is SVGAGI (reference sequence). The V gene lost 2 bases and the J gene lost 3 bases, with 8 bases spanning the gap. CDR3 protein: CASSYGAGYEQYV. The CDR3 DNA is TGTGCCAGCAGTTACGGTGCCGGCTACGAGCAGTACGTC.

The V gene is TRBV4-3, the J gene TRBJ2-1; 8 bases map to TRBD2. Per the germline V gene, CDR1 is LGHNA and CDR2 is YSLEER. V lost 4 bases, J lost 6 bases, and 8 bases stayed unmatched. CDR3 size: 15 residues. CDR3 region: CASSPNRGGSNEQFF. The CDR3 nucleotides read TGCGCCAGCAGCCCTAACCGGGGGGGGAGCAATGAGCAGTTCTTC.

The V and J genes are TRBV5-1 and TRBJ2-7; weak D call: TRBD2 (7 bases). CDR3 length: 15 amino acids. The V end lost 5 bases, the J end lost 0 bases, and 15 bases lay between the germline ends. The germline CDR1 and CDR2 sequences are SGHRS and YFSETQ. CDR3 sequence (DNA): TGCGCCAGCAGGCAACGAGGGGGGGGCTCCTACGAGCAGTACTTC. Translated: CASRQRGGGSYEQYF.

V gene TRBV7-9 combines with J gene TRBJ2-1; D may match TRBD1 or TRBD2 (5 bases each). The CDR3 covers 15 residues. Germline V gene lookup returns CDR1 SEHNR and CDR2 FQNEAQ (reference sequence). Trimming cost V 5 bases and J 7 bases, with 18 bases left between them. In nucleotides, the CDR3 is TGTGCCAGCAGCCCCCGTGGGACGTCTTCGAATGAGCAGTTCTTC. It translates to CASSPRGTSSNEQFF.

The J gene is TRBJ1-1, the V gene TRBV7-6; D gene uncertain. The germline V gene has CDR1 SGHVS and CDR2 FNYEAQ. The CDR3 consists of 14 residues. The V end was cut by 5 bases, the J end by 2 bases, with 12 bases between. In nucleotides, the CDR3 is TGTGCCAGCAGCCGTTTGGGAGCCAACACTGAAGCTTTCTTT. This gives the protein CASSRLGANTEAFF. Filled out from reference TRBV7-6 and TRBJ1-1, the complete variable domain reads GAGVSQSPRYKVTKRGQDVALRCDPISGHVSLYWYRQALGQGPEFLTYFNYEAQQDKSGLPNDRFSAERPEGSISTLTIQRTEQRDSAMYRCASSRLGANTEAFFGQGTRLTVV.

This rearrangement joins TRBV6-2 or TRBV6-3 to TRBJ2-2; TRBD1 aligns across 8 bases. Germline V gene lookup returns CDR1 MNHEY and CDR2 SVGEGT. The trim removed 2 bases at V and 3 bases at J, leaving 20 bases unmatched. The CDR3 totals 21 residues. The CDR3: CASSYGILGQAAYLHTGELFF. The CDR3 nucleotides read TGTGCCAGCAGTTACGGTATTCTGGGACAGGCCGCCTATCTTCACACCGGGGAGCTGTTTTTT.

The CDR3 spells CASRRSPYGYTF. CDR3 bases: TGTGCCAGCAGGCGTAGCCCCTATGGCTACACCTTC. This chain joins TRBV9 and TRBJ1-2; D not resolved. This CDR3 has 12 amino acids. V lost 5 bases and J 4 bases, leaving 9 bases between the germline ends. Germline CDR1 is SGDLS and CDR2 is YYNGEE. Filled out from reference TRBV9 and TRBJ1-2, the complete variable domain reads DSGVTQTPKHLITATGQRVTLRCSPRSGDLSVYWYQQSLDQGLQFLIQYYNGEERAKGNILERFSAQQFPDLHSELNLSSLELGDSALYFCASRRSPYGYTFGSGTRLTVV.

This clonotype was picked up many times. The chain is built from TRBV12-3 or TRBV12-4 and TRBJ1-2; 9 bases are a match to TRBD1. CDR3 size: 14 residues. J lost 6 bases, V lost 6 bases, and 8 bases had no gene match. CDR3 amino acids: CASSLGTGTNGYTF. DNA of the CDR3: TGTGCCAGCAGCCTCGGGACAGGGACAAATGGCTACACCTTC.

At least ten counts were recorded for this clonotype. The chain recombines TRBV4-2 with TRBJ2-3; perhaps TRBD2 as D (6 bases). V lost 2 bases and J 0 bases, leaving 12 bases between the germline ends. CDR1 and CDR2 (germline): LGHNA, YNFKEQ. The CDR3 extends over 16 amino acids. CDR3 DNA sequence: TGTGCCAGCAGCCAATCGGCCGGGGGAAGCACAGATACGCAGTATTTT. Amino acids: CASSQSAGGSTDTQYF.

This clonotype has just a few counts. Sequence at one end of the junction differs from germline and may be a read error. The DNA of the CDR3 is TGTGCCAGTAGTGTCTTAAACACTGAAGCTTTCTTT. It is translated as CASSVLNTEAFF. This rearrangement joins TRBV2 to TRBJ1-1; D remains unclear. Germline CDR1 is SNHLY and CDR2 is FYNNEI. The CDR3 loop spans 12 amino acids.

This clonotype was seen a few times. The rearrangement uses TRBV10-3 and TRBJ1-1; TRBD1 might be the D (6 bases). The CDR3 length is 14 residues. From germline, CDR1 is ENHRY and CDR2 SYGVKD. Trimming pared 3 bases from V and 8 bases from J, leaving 16 bases between. The CDR3, as DNA: TGTGCCATCAGTGAACCAGGGGCTCCACCAGAAGCTTTCTTT. Residues: CAISEPGAPPEAFF.